The rows below give T cell receptor beta chains drawn from one sample of a study of regulatory T cells in long-lasting Graves disease. Via MiXCR, TCRdb re-called the multiplex PCR reads, giving one row per CDR3 protein. This sample has 350,000 to 500,000 distinct CDR3 sequences, with about 17% found just once. The same sample was also used in a study of T cells in Graves' hyperthyroidism and ophthalmopathy.

Here the sequenced sample was peripheral blood mononuclear cells (PBMCs), taken at new diagnosis, from a patient treated with antithyroid drugs. These TCRs come from a woman in her twenties or thirties with Graves disease. The CDR3 runs from the conserved cysteine through the conserved F or W. Fields, in order: J gene, D gene, V gene, clone size, CDR3 DNA, CDR3 protein. A D gene is named only where the DNA matches it firmly. Expanded clones are given a class, and other clones once, few, many or no size at all.

TRBJ1-2 | . | TRBV11-1 | many | TGTGCCAGCAGCTTAGTGGGACATCTTAACTATGGCTACACCTTC | CASSLVGHLNYGYTF
TRBJ2-1 | . | TRBV27 | many | TGTGCCAGTTGGGATTCCTACAATGAGCAGTTCTTC | CASWDSYNEQFF
TRBJ1-1 | TRBD1 | TRBV19 | . | TGTGCCAGTAGCTCGACAGGGGAGACTGAAGCTTTCTTT | CASSSTGETEAFF
TRBJ2-6 | . | TRBV6-1 | . | TGTGCCAGCAGCCCCGGTTGGCGTACTCGCTCTGGGGCCAACGTCCTGACTTTC | CASSPGWRTRSGANVLTF
TRBJ2-1 | . | TRBV29-1 | few | TGCAGCGTGGTAGGGAGTAGCTCCTACAATGAGCAGTTCTTC | CSVVGSSSYNEQFF
TRBJ2-6 | . | TRBV27 | many | TGTGCCAGCAGTTTATCTTTTGACAGCTTAAGGACTGGGGCCAACGTCCTGACTTTC | CASSLSFDSLRTGANVLTF
TRBJ2-7 | . | TRBV7-2 | many | TGTGCCAGCAGCCCCCCAACTAGCAGATACTACGAGCAGTACTTC | CASSPPTSRYYEQYF
TRBJ2-7 | TRBD2 | TRBV29-1 | many | TGCAGCGTTGTGGGGGGGACTAGCGGATACTACGAGCAGTACTTC | CSVVGGTSGYYEQYF
TRBJ2-3 | . | TRBV2 | many | TGTGCCAGCAGTGAAGCTGGGAAGCAAGGGGAGTACTTC | CASSEAGKQGEYF
TRBJ1-1 | . | TRBV25-1 | few | TGTGCCAGCAGTGAACCCCTAACGGGGTCTGAAGCTTTCTTT | CASSEPLTGSEAFF
TRBJ2-6 | . | TRBV29-1 | few | TGCAGCGTCTACGACACTGGGGCCAACGTCCTGACTTTC | CSVYDTGANVLTF
TRBJ1-1 | TRBD1 | TRBV12-3/TRBV12-4 | many | TGTGCCAGCAGTCTCACAGGGGGGGGGACTGAAGCTTTCTTT | CASSLTGGGTEAFF
TRBJ1-5 | TRBD1 | TRBV10-2 | many | TGCGCCAGCAGTGAATACTCCAGACAGGGTTGGGGTCAGCCCCAGCATTTT | CASSEYSRQGWGQPQHF
TRBJ1-5 | . | TRBV6-1 | many | TGTGCCAGCAGGGACGTAGGACCTGGGCAGCCCCAGCATTTT | CASRDVGPGQPQHF
TRBJ2-6 | TRBD1 | TRBV20-1 | many | TGCAGTGCTAGCCTACAGGGGGCCATGTCTGGGGCCAACGTCCTGACTTTC | CSASLQGAMSGANVLTF
TRBJ2-1 | . | TRBV7-9 | many | TGTGCCAGCAGCTTAATGCGGGGCAATGAGCAGTTCTTC | CASSLMRGNEQFF
TRBJ1-6 | . | TRBV18 | many | TGTGCCAGCTCACCCCAGGGAAGAGATAATTCACCCCTCCACTTT | CASSPQGRDNSPLHF
TRBJ1-1 | . | TRBV5-1 | many | TGCGCCAGCAGCTTGGAAGACAGTACTGAAGCTTTCTTT | CASSLEDSTEAFF
TRBJ2-3 | . | TRBV6-2/TRBV6-3 | many | TGTGCCAGCAGTTACGTGAGGACCACAGATACGCAGTATTTT | CASSYVRTTDTQYF
TRBJ2-5 | . | TRBV10-3 | . | TGTGCCATCAGTGAGAGGAGGACGGGCCAAGAGACCCAGTACTTC | CAISERRTGQETQYF
TRBJ1-5 | . | TRBV28 | many | TGTGCCAGCAGTTATGTCCGGGACGGTAGCAATCAGCCCCAGCATTTT | CASSYVRDGSNQPQHF
TRBJ2-7 | . | TRBV10-3 | many | TGTGCCATCAGGGGGTTGGACAACTCCTACGAGCAGTACTTC | CAIRGLDNSYEQYF
TRBJ2-5 | . | TRBV20-1 | many | TGCAGTGCCATGGGCGGAGGGCAAGAGACCCAGTACTTC | CSAMGGGQETQYF
TRBJ2-1 | . | TRBV4-1 | . | TGCGCCAGCAGCCAAGGCCCGGGGGGCGGGAAGTACAATGAGCAGTTCTTC | CASSQGPGGGKYNEQFF
TRBJ2-3 | TRBD2 | TRBV7-2 | many | TGTGCCAGCAGCTTAGCCGGGACTAGCGGGTTCACAGATACGCAGTATTTT | CASSLAGTSGFTDTQYF
TRBJ1-2 | . | TRBV29-1 | many | TGCAGCGTTGAGGGTCCTTATGGCTACACCTTC | CSVEGPYGYTF
TRBJ1-2 | . | TRBV20-1 | few | TGCAGTGCCCTACGCAGTAACTATGGCTACACCTTC | CSALRSNYGYTF
TRBJ2-1 | . | TRBV20-1 | many | TGCAGTACCGTATTGGAGGCGGTACCTTACAATGAGCAGTTCTTC | CSTVLEAVPYNEQFF
TRBJ2-4 | TRBD1 | TRBV30 | many | TGTGCCTGGATTAAGCCGGGACAGGCCAAAAACATTCAGTACTTC | CAWIKPGQAKNIQYF
TRBJ1-5 | . | TRBV28 | . | TGTGCCAGCAGTTCCTCCTCTCGGGGCTCATGGGGCCCCTATAGCAATCAGCCCCAGCATTTT | CASSSSSRGSWGPYSNQPQHF
TRBJ1-2 | . | TRBV9 | . | TGTGCCAGCAGCGTAGGACAGCTGAAAGGAGGCTACACCTTC | CASSVGQLKGGYTF
TRBJ2-7 | TRBD2 | TRBV30 | many | TGTGCCTGGAGTCCCCCCCCTAGACTAGCGGTTACCTACGAGCAGTACTTC | CAWSPPPRLAVTYEQYF
TRBJ2-5 | TRBD2 | TRBV20-1 | many | TGCAGTGCCACTAGCGAGATAGACCAAGAGACCCAGTACTTC | CSATSEIDQETQYF
TRBJ1-2 | . | TRBV18 | . | TGTGCCAGCTCACCCGTCTCTAAGCCCCTCTATGGCTACACCTTC | CASSPVSKPLYGYTF
TRBJ2-1 | TRBD2 | TRBV28 | . | TGTGCCAACCCCGGGACTAGTGACTACAATGAGCAGTTCTTC | CANPGTSDYNEQFF
TRBJ1-2 | . | TRBV27 | many | TGTGCCAGCAGATTCCGCCTGGCTGGCTACACCTTC | CASRFRLAGYTF
TRBJ1-5 | TRBD1 | TRBV19 | few | TGTGCCAGTAGTATGACAGGGGGCTATCAGCCCCAGCATTTT | CASSMTGGYQPQHF
TRBJ1-1 | . | TRBV30 | many | TGTGCCTGGGTTCTTATGAACACTGAAGCTTTCTTT | CAWVLMNTEAFF
TRBJ1-1 | TRBD1 | TRBV5-1 | many | TGTGCCAGCAGCTTGGGGACAGTGAACACTGAAGCTTTCTTT | CASSLGTVNTEAFF
TRBJ2-2 | . | TRBV11-1 | many | TGTGCCAGCAGCCCTTTAGTCCTCACCGGGGAGCTGTTTTTT | CASSPLVLTGELFF
TRBJ2-3 | . | TRBV20-1 | many | TGCAGTGCTGTCGATTCCACAGATACGCAGTATTTT | CSAVDSTDTQYF
TRBJ1-5 | TRBD1 | TRBV20-1 | many | TGCAGTGCTGGACAGGTTCGCCAGGGGCCCCAGCATTTT | CSAGQVRQGPQHF
TRBJ1-3 | TRBD1 | TRBV15 | few | TGTGCCACCAGCAGAACCCCACTACGCGGGACAGATGGAAACACCATATATTTT | CATSRTPLRGTDGNTIYF
TRBJ2-2 | TRBD2 | TRBV6-1 | many | TGTGCCAGCAGTAGATCCGGGACTAGGCTTTACACCGGGGAGCTGTTTTTT | CASSRSGTRLYTGELFF